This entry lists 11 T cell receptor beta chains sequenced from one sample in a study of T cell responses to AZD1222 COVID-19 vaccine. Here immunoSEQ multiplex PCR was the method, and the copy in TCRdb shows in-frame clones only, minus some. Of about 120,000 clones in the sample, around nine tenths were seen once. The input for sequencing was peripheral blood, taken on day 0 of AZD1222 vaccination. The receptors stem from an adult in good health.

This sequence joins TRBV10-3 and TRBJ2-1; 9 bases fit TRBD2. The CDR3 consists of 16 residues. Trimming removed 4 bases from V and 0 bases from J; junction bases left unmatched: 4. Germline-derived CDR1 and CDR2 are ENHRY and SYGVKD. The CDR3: CAISGDSGSSYNEQFF. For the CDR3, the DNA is TGTGCCATCAGTGGGGATAGCGGGAGCTCCTACAATGAGCAGTTCTTC.

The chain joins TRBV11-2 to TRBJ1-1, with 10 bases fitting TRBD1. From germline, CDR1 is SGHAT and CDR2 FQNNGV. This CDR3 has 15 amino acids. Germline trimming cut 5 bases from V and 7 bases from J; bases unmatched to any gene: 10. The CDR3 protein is CASSPWGQGSIEAFF. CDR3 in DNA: TGTGCCAGCAGCCCGTGGGGACAGGGGAGCATTGAAGCTTTCTTT.

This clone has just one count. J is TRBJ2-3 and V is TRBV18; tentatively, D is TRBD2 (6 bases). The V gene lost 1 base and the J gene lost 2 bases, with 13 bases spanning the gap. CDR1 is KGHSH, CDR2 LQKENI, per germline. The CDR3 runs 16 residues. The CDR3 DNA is TGTGCCAGCTCACCACGTAAGGTAGCGGTCACAGATACGCAGTATTTT. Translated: CASSPRKVAVTDTQYF.

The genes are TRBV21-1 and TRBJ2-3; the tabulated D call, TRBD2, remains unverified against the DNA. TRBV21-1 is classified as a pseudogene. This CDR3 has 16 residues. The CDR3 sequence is CASSPRNFGRLDTQYF. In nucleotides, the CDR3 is TGTGCCAGCAGCCCCCGAAACTTCGGGAGATTAGATACGCAGTATTTT.

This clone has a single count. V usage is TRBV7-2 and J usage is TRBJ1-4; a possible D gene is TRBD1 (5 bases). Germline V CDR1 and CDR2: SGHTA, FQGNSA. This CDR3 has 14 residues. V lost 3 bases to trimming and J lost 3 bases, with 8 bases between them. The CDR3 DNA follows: TGTGCCAGCAGCTTGGGGCAGTCTAATGAAAAACTGTTTTTT. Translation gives CASSLGQSNEKLFF. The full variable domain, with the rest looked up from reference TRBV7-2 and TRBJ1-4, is GAGVSQSPSNKVTEKGKDVELRCDPISGHTALYWYRQSLGQGLEFLIYFQGNSAPDKSGLPSDRFSAERTGGSVSTLTIQRTQQEDSAVYLCASSLGQSNEKLFFGSGTQLSVL.

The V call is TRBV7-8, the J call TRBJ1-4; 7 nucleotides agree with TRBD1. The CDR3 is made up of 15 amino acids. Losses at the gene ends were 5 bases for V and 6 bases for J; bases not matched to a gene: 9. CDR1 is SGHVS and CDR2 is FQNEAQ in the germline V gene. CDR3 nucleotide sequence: TGTGCCAGCAGCCTTTCCGGGACAGCTTATGAAAAACTGTTTTTT. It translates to CASSLSGTAYEKLFF.

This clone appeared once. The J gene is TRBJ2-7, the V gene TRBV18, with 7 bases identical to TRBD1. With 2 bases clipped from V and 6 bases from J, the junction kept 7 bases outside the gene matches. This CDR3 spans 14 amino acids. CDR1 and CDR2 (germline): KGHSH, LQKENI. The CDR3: CASSPEQGRREQYF. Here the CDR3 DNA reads TGTGCCAGCTCACCAGAACAGGGGAGACGCGAGCAGTACTTC.

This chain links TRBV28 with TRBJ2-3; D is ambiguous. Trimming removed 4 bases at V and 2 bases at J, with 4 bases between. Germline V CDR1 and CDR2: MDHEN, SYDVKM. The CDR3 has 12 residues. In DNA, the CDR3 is TGTGCCAGCAGTTGGACCACAGATACGCAGTATTTT. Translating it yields CASSWTTDTQYF.

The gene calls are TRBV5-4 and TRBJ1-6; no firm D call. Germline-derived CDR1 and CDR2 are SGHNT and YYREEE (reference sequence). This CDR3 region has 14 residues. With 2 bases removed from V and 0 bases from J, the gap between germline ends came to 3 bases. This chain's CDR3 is CASSFSSYNSPLHF. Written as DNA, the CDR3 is TGTGCCAGCAGCTTTAGCTCCTATAATTCACCCCTCCACTTT. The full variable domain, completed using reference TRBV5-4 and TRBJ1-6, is ETGVTQSPTHLIKTRGQQVTLRCSSQSGHNTVSWYQQALGQGPQFIFQYYREEENGRGNFPPRFSGLQFPNYSSELNVNALELDDSALYLCASSFSSYNSPLHFGNGTRLTVT.

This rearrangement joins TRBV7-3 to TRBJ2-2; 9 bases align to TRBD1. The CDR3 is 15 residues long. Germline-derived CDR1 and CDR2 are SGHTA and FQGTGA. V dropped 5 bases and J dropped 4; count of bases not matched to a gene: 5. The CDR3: CASSPRQGGTGELFF. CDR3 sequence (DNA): TGTGCCAGCAGCCCCCGACAGGGGGGCACCGGGGAGCTGTTTTTT.

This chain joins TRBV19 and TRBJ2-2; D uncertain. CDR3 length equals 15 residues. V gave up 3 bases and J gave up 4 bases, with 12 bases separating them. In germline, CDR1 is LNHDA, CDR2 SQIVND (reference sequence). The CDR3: CASSIMLGITGELFF. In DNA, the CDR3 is TGTGCCAGTAGTATCATGTTGGGGATCACCGGGGAGCTGTTTTTT.